Only one count was recorded for the clone carrying this T cell receptor (beta chain). Sequenced by immunoSEQ multiplex PCR; TCRdb stores in-frame clones only, minus some. The table lists 68,000 or so clones, approximately 80% of them singletons, with just under 10% in the top ten. The sample comes from a study of blood T cell repertoires in COVID-19. Whole-study context: COVID-19 samples, acute and convalescent, were from the United States, Italy and Spain. PBMCs, B-cell-depleted T cells, or T cells were the source of the cDNA or gDNA that made up the material.

V shed 3 bases, J shed 5 bases, and the junction held 2 bases outside the gene matches. The CDR3 runs 14 residues. The V gene's germline CDR1 is KGHSH and CDR2 LQKENI. Sequencing was carried out using peripheral blood. The clonotype originates from a woman aged 50 to 60 with acute or convalescent COVID-19. The J gene is TRBJ2-1, the V gene TRBV18; 9 bases fit TRBD2. The CDR3 DNA reads as TGTGCCAGCTCACCGGCTAGCGGGGACAATGAGCAGTTCTTC. Protein: CASSPASGDNEQFF. Using reference TRBV18 and TRBJ2-1 for the parts outside the CDR3, the full variable domain is NAGVMQNPRHLVRRRGQEARLRCSPMKGHSHVYWYRQLPEEGLKFMVYLQKENIIDESGMPKERFSAEFPKEGPSILRIQQVVRGDSAAYFCASSPASGDNEQFFGPGTRLTVL.